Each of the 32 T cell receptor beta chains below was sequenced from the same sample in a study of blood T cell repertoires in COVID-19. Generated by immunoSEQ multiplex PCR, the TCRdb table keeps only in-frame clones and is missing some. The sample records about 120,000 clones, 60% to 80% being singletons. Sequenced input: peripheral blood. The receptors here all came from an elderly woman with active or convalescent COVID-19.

The CDR3 loop is CASTKDRGDGYTF. In DNA form, the CDR3 reads TGTGCCAGCACCAAGGACAGGGGAGATGGCTACACCTTC. The chain is built from TRBV18 and TRBJ1-2; 9 bases map to TRBD1. CDR3 length: 13 residues. Looked up from germline, CDR1 is KGHSH and CDR2 is LQKENI. V was clipped by 8 bases and J by 6 bases; unmatched bases: 7.

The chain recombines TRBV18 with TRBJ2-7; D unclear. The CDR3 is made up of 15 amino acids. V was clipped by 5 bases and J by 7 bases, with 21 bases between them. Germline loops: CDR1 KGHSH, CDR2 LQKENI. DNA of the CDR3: TGTGCCAGCTCAATCTCAACGGGTTCCGTTGGGGAGCAGTACTTC. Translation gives CASSISTGSVGEQYF.

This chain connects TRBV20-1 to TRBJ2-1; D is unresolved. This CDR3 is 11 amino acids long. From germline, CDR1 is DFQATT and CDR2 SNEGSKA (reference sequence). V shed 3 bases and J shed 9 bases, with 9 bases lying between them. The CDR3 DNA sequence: TGCAGTGCTAGGTACGGTAGTGAGCAGTTCTTC. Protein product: CSARYGSEQFF.

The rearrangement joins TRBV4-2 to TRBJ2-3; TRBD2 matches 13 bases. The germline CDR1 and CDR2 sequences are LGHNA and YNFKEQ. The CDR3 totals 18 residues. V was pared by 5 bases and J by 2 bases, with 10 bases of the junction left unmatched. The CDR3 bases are TGTGCCAGCAGCATCTCACTAGCGGGAGGGCCCCACACAGATACGCAGTATTTT. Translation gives CASSISLAGGPHTDTQYF.

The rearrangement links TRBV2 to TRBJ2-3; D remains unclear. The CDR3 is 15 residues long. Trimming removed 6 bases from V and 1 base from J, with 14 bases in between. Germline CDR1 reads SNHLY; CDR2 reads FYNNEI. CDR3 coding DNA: TGTGCCAGCAGACCGAGCGATACTGGCACAGATACGCAGTATTTT. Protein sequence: CASRPSDTGTDTQYF. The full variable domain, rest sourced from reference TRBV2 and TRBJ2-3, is EPEVTQTPSHQVTQMGQEVILRCVPISNHLYFYWYRQILGQKVEFLVSFYNNEISEKSEIFDDQFSVERPDGSNFTLKIRSTKLEDSAMYFCASRPSDTGTDTQYFGPGTRLTVL.

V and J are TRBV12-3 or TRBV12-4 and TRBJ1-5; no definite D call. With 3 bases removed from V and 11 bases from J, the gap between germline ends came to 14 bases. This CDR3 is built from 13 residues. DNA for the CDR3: TGTGCCAGCAGTTTCGTAGCCAGCCGCGCCCAGCATTTT. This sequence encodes CASSFVASRAQHF.

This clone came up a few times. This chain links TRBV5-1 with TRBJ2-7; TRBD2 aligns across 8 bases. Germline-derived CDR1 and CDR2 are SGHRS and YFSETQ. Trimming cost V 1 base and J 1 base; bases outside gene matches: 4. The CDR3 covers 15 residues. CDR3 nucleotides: TGCGCCAGCAGCTTGAGCGGGGGACTGTCCTACGAGCAGTACTTC. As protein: CASSLSGGLSYEQYF.

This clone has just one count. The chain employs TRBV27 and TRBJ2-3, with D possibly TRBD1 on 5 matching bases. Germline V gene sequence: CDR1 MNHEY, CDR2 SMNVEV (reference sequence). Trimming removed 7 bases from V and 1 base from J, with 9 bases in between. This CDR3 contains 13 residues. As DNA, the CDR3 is TGTGCCAGCATCCGCAGGGGCACAGATACGCAGTATTTT. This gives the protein CASIRRGTDTQYF.

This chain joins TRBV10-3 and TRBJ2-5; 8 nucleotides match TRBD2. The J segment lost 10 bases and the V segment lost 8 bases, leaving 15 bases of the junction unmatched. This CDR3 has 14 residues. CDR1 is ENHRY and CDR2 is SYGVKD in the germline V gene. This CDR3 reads CAIREAGEIMDQYF. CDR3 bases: TGTGCCATCCGCGAAGCGGGAGAGATTATGGACCAGTACTTC.

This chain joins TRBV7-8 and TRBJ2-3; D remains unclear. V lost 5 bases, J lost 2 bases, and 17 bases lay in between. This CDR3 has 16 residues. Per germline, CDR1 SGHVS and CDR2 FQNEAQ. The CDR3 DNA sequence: TGTGCCAGCAGCCCTACCCTTCTTTTACCCACAGATACGCAGTATTTT. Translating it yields CASSPTLLLPTDTQYF. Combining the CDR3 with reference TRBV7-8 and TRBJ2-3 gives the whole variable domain GAGVSQSPRYKVAKRGQDVALRCDPISGHVSLFWYQQALGQGPEFLTYFQNEAQLDKSGLPSDRFFAERPEGSVSTLKIQRTQQEDSAVYLCASSPTLLLPTDTQYFGPGTRLTVL.

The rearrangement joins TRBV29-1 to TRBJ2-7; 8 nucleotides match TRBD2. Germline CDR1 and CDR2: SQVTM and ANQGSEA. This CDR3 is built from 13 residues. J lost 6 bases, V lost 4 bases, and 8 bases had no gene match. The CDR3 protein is CSVGREGPSEQYF. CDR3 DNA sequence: TGCAGCGTTGGACGGGAGGGTCCTAGCGAGCAGTACTTC.

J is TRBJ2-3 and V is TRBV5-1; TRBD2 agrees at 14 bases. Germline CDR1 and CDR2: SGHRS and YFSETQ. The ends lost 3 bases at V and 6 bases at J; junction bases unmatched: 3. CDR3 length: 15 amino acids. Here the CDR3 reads CASSSGTSGSDTQYF. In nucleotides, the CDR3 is TGCGCCAGCAGCTCGGGGACTAGCGGGAGCGATACGCAGTATTTT.

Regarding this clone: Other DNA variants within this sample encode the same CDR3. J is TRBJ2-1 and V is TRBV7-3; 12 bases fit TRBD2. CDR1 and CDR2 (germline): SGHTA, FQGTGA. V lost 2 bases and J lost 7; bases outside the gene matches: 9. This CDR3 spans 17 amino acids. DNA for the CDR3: TGTGCCAGCAGCTTAGGTCTAGCGGGAGGGCCGGGGAATGAGCAGTTCTTC. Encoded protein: CASSLGLAGGPGNEQFF.

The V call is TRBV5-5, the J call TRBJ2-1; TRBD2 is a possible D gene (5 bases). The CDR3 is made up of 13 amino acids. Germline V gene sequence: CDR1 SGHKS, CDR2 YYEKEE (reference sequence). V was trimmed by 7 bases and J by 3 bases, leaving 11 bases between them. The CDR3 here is CASLPRGYNEQFF. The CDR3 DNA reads TGTGCCAGCTTACCCCGGGGCTACAATGAGCAGTTCTTC.

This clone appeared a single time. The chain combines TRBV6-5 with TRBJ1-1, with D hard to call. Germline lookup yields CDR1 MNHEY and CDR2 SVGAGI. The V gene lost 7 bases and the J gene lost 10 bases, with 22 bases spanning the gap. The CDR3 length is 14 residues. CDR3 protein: CASTNRPSRGVAFF. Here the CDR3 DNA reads TGTGCCAGCACCAACAGACCGAGTCGGGGTGTAGCTTTCTTT.

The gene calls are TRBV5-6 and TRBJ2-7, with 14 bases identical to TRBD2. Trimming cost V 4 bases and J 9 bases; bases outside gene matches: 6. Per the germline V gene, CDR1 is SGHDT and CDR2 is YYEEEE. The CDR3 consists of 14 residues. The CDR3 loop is CASSTFGLAGGQYF. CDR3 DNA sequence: TGTGCCAGCAGCACATTTGGACTAGCGGGAGGGCAGTACTTC.

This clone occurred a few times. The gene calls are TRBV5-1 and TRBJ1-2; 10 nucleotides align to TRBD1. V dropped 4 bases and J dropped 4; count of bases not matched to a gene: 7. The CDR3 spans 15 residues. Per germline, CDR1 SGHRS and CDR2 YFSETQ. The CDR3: CASSIETGGGYGYTF. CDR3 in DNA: TGCGCCAGCAGCATAGAGACAGGGGGCGGCTATGGCTACACCTTC.

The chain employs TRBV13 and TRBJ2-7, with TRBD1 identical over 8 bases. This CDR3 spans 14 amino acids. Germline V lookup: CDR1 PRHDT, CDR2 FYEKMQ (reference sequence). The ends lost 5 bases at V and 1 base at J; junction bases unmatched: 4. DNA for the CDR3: TGTGCCAGCAGCCAACGGGACAGGTCCTACGAGCAGTACTTC. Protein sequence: CASSQRDRSYEQYF.

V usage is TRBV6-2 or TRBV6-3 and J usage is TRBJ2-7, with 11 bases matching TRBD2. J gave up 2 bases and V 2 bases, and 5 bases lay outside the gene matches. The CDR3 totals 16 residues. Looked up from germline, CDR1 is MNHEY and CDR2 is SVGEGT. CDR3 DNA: TGTGCCAGCAGTTACGGGGTGACTAGCGGGACCTACGAGCAGTACTTC. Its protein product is CASSYGVTSGTYEQYF.

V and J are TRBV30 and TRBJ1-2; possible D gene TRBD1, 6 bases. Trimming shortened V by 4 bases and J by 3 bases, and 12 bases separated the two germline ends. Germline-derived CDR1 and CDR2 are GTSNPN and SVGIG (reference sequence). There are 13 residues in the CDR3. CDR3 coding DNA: TGTGCCTGGATTCACAGGGCATACTATGGCTACACCTTC. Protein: CAWIHRAYYGYTF.

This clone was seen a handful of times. DNA for the CDR3: TGTGCCTGGTCAACAGGAAACGAGCAGTACTTC. It translates to CAWSTGNEQYF. The chain combines TRBV30 with TRBJ2-7; D possibly corresponds to TRBD1 (5 bases). Germline loops: CDR1 GTSNPN, CDR2 SVGIG (reference sequence). V was pared by 5 bases and J by 5 bases, with 10 bases between. The length of the CDR3 is 11 residues.

This chain's CDR3 is CASSLVAGQSGEQYF. CDR3 in DNA: TGCGCCAGCAGCTTGGTGGCAGGGCAGTCCGGCGAGCAGTACTTC. The chain has TRBV5-1 and TRBJ2-7, with TRBD1 as a possible D gene (5 bases). The CDR3 runs to 15 residues. Germline V gene lookup returns CDR1 SGHRS and CDR2 YFSETQ. V was clipped by 0 bases and J by 6 bases, with 16 bases between them. The whole variable domain, remainder taken from reference TRBV5-1 and TRBJ2-7, is KAGVTQTPRYLIKTRGQQVTLSCSPISGHRSVSWYQQTPGQGLQFLFEYFSETQRNKGNFPGRFSGRQFSNSRSEMNVSTLELGDSALYLCASSLVAGQSGEQYFGPGTRLTVT.

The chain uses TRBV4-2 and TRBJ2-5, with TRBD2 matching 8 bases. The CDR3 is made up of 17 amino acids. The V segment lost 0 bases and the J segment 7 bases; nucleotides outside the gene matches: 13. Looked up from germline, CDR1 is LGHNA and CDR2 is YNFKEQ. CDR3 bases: TGTGCCAGCAGCCAAGAGACGTCATCGGGAGGGTATGGGACCCAGTACTTC. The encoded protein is CASSQETSSGGYGTQYF.

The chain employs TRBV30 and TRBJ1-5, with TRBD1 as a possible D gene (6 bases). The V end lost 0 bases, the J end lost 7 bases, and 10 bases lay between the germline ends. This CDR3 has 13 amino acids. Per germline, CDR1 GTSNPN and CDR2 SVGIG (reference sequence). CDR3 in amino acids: CAWSVGQFQPQHF. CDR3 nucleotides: TGTGCCTGGAGTGTCGGACAGTTCCAGCCCCAGCATTTT. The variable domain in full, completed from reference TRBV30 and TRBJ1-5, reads SQTIHQWPATLVQPVGSPLSLECTVEGTSNPNLYWYRQAAGRGLQLLFYSVGIGQISSEVPQNLSASRPQDRQFILSSKKLLLSDSGFYLCAWSVGQFQPQHFGDGTRLSIL.

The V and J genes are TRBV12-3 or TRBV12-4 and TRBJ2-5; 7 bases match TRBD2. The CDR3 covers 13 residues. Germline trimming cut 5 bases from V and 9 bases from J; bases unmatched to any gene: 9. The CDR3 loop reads CASSLSGDPAQYF. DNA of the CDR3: TGTGCCAGCAGTCTGAGCGGGGACCCAGCCCAGTACTTC.

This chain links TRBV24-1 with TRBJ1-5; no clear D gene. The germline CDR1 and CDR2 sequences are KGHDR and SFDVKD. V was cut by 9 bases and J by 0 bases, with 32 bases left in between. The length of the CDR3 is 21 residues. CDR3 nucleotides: TGTGCCACCGACTCCTACATACGGTGGAGGGCTCAAAAAAATAGCAATCAGCCCCAGCATTTT. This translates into CATDSYIRWRAQKNSNQPQHF.

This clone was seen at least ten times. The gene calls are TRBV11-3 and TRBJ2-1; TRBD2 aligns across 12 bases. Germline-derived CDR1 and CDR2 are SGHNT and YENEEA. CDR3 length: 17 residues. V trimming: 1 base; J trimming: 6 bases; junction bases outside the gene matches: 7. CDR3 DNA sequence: TGTGCCAGCAGCTTAGGGGCTAGCGGGAGGGGGACCAATGAGCAGTTCTTC. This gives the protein CASSLGASGRGTNEQFF.

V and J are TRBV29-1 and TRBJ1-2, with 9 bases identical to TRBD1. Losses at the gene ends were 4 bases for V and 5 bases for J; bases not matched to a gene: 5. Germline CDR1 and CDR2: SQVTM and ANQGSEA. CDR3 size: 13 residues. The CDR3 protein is CSVGQTGGYGYTF. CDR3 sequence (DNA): TGCAGCGTTGGCCAGACAGGGGGGTATGGCTACACCTTC.

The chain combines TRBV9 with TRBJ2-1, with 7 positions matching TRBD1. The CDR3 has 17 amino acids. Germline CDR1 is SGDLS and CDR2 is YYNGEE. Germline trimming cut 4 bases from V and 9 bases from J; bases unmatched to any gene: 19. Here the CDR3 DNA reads TGTGCCAGCAGCACGATGGACAGCACAGGGGTGGTTTCTGAGCAGTTCTTC. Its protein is CASSTMDSTGVVSEQFF.

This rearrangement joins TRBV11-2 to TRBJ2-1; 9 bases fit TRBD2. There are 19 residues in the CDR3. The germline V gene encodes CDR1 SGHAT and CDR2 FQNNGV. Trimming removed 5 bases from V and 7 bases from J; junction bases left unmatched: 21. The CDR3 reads CASSPQTKSGRPSLNEQFF. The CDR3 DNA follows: TGTGCCAGCAGCCCCCAAACCAAAAGCGGGAGGCCTAGTCTGAATGAGCAGTTCTTC. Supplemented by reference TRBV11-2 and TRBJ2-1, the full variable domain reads EAGVAQSPRYKIIEKRQSVAFWCNPISGHATLYWYQQILGQGPKLLIQFQNNGVVDDSQLPKDRFSAERLKGVDSTLKIQPAKLEDSAVYLCASSPQTKSGRPSLNEQFFGPGTRLTVL.

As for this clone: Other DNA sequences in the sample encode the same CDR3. CDR3 loop: CATSRRQATNEKLFF. In nucleotides, the CDR3 is TGTGCCACCAGCAGGCGACAGGCAACTAATGAAAAACTGTTTTTT. The V and J genes are TRBV15 and TRBJ1-4; tentative D call: TRBD1 (6 bases). V gave up 3 bases and J gave up 0 bases, with 8 bases separating them. The CDR3 runs 15 residues. CDR1 and CDR2 from the germline V gene are LNHNV and YYDKDF (reference sequence).

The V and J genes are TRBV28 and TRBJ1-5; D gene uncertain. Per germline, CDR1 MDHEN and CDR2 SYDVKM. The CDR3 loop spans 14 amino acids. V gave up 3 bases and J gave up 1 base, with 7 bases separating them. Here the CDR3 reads CASSLRPSNQPQHF. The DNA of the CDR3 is TGTGCCAGCAGTTTGCGGCCGAGCAATCAGCCCCAGCATTTT.